A selection of T cell receptor beta chains follows, all from one sample in a study of blood T cell repertoires in COVID-19. Assay: immunoSEQ multiplex PCR; the TCRdb copy retains only in-frame clones and omits some. The sample has around 130,000 clones, 80% seen once. The material sequenced was peripheral blood. All receptors derive from a man between 60 and 75 years old with active or convalescent COVID-19. The CDR3 runs from the conserved cysteine through the conserved F or W. The D gene is left open where the match is weak. A clone size is listed for some rows: how often the clone was seen (once, few, many), or a class if it is expanded.

j_call	v_call	d_call	clone_size	cdr3_aa	cdr3_nt
TRBJ1-6	TRBV19	NA	few	CASSTDSPYNSPLHF	TGTGCCAGTAGCACGGACAGTCCCTATAATTCACCCCTCCACTTT
TRBJ1-6	TRBV10-3	NA	NA	CAITQGKGISPLHF	TGTGCCATCACTCAGGGGAAGGGCATTTCACCCCTCCACTTT
TRBJ2-3	TRBV6-1	NA	NA	CASSEEGGGQGTQYF	TGTGCCAGCAGTGAAGAGGGGGGGGGTCAAGGTACGCAGTATTTT
TRBJ2-7	TRBV30	TRBD2	NA	CAWSVRLAGPYEQYF	TGTGCCTGGAGTGTACGTCTAGCGGGACCCTACGAGCAGTACTTC
TRBJ2-5	TRBV29-1	NA	NA	CSVEDRGPLGTQYF	TGCAGCGTTGAAGATCGGGGTCCTTTAGGGACCCAGTACTTC
TRBJ2-1	TRBV27	TRBD2	NA	CASSLGTSGFYNEQFF	TGTGCCAGCAGTTTGGGGACTAGCGGGTTCTACAATGAGCAGTTCTTC
TRBJ2-5	TRBV11-2	TRBD2	once	CASSLRLAKETQYF	TGTGCCAGCAGCTTGAGACTAGCGAAAGAGACCCAGTACTTC
TRBJ2-7	TRBV10-3	TRBD1	NA	CAMKGTGYEQYF	TGTGCCATGAAAGGGACAGGGTACGAGCAGTACTTC
TRBJ2-3	TRBV12-3/TRBV12-4	NA	NA	CASRLIDTQYF	TGTGCCAGCAGGCTAATAGATACGCAGTATTTT
TRBJ1-2	TRBV5-1	NA	once	CASSLAASNGYTF	TGCGCCAGCAGCCTAGCCGCTTCCAATGGCTACACCTTC
TRBJ2-5	TRBV10-3	TRBD2	NA	CAISESRLAGGETQYF	TGTGCCATCAGTGAGTCTCGACTAGCGGGAGGAGAGACCCAGTACTTC
TRBJ2-5	TRBV18	TRBD1	NA	CASSTGTGVETQYF	TGTGCCAGCTCAACCGGGACAGGGGTTGAGACCCAGTACTTC
TRBJ2-5	TRBV24-1	NA	few	CATSDSIARETQYF	TGTGCCACCAGTGATTCCATAGCGCGGGAGACCCAGTACTTC
TRBJ2-3	TRBV20-1	NA	NA	CSATSTDTQYF	TGCAGTGCTACTAGCACAGATACGCAGTATTTT
TRBJ1-1	TRBV30	NA	few	CAWRAGSGNTEAFF	TGTGCCTGGAGGGCAGGTTCCGGGAACACTGAAGCTTTCTTT
TRBJ2-7	TRBV10-3	TRBD1	NA	CAISGSEQGAGEQYF	TGTGCCATCAGTGGGAGTGAACAGGGGGCTGGCGAGCAGTACTTC
TRBJ1-1	TRBV6-6	NA	few	CASSYGGGYTEAFF	TGTGCCAGCAGTTACGGTGGGGGGTACACTGAAGCTTTCTTT
TRBJ2-1	TRBV24-1	TRBD2	NA	CATSASAGRDYNEQFF	TGTGCCACCAGTGCCTCGGCAGGGAGGGACTACAATGAGCAGTTCTTC
TRBJ2-7	TRBV6-5	TRBD2	NA	CALRGGNYEQYF	TGTGCCTTACGGGGGGGGAACTACGAGCAGTACTTC
TRBJ2-7	TRBV18	NA	few	CASSPDNRVFSYEQYF	TGTGCCAGCTCACCGGATAACAGGGTCTTCTCCTACGAGCAGTACTTC